This T cell receptor (beta chain) was recorded in a study of blood T cell repertoires in COVID-19. Study in general: Material from acute and convalescent COVID-19 was sourced from the United States, Italy and Spain. PBMCs, B-cell-depleted T cells, or T cells were the source of the cDNA or gDNA that made up the material.

The length of the CDR3 is 15 residues. The germline V gene encodes CDR1 LGHDT and CDR2 YNNKEL (reference sequence). Deletions cut 4 bases from V and 5 bases from J, with 17 bases between. The data were produced by immunoSEQ multiplex PCR, yet TCRdb's version contains in-frame clones alone and is incomplete. The sample carries 150,000 to 200,000 clones, around nine tenths recorded once. The sample consisted of peripheral blood. The sequence came from a middle-aged man with active or convalescent COVID-19. This chain links TRBV3-1 (or the pseudogene TRBV3-2) with TRBJ1-1, with a possible D match to TRBD1 (5 bases). As DNA, the CDR3 is TGTGCCAGCAGCCCCGGACACTCCGGGGGTACTGAAGCTTTCTTT. Translation: CASSPGHSGGTEAFF.